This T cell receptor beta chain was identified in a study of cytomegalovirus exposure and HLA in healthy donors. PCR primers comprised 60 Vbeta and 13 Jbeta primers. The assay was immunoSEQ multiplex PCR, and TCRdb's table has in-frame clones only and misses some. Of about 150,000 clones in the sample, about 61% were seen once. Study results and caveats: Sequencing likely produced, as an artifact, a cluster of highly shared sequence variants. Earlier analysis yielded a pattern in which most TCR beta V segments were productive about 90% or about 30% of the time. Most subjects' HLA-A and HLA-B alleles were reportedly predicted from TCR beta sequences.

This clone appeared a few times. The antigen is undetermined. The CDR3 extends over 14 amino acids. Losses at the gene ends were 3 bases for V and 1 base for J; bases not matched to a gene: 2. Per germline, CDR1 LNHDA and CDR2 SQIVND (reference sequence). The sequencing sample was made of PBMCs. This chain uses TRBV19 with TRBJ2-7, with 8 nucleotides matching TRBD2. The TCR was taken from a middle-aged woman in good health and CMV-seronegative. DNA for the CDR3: TGTGCCAGTAGTATGACGGGAGGGTCCTACGAGCAGTACTTC. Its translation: CASSMTGGSYEQYF.